This TCR beta chain is from a study of T cell responses to AZD1222 COVID-19 vaccine. Study-level findings and limits: At 160-218 and 743-854, vaccine-associated CD4 TCRs were dominant, and they spanned spike. Baseline serostatus was positive in only a handful of AZD1222 recipients. As reported, nearly half of all spike-specific TCRs target variant regions that are unmutated. Donors were chiefly white British, with a greater number of females, and clonal diversity was perhaps underestimated.

V shed 0 bases, J shed 0 bases, and the junction held 5 bases outside the gene matches. Germline V gene lookup returns CDR1 MNHEY and CDR2 SVGEGT. This CDR3 region has 19 residues. As regards this clone: Its specificity is unknown.

Produced via immunoSEQ multiplex PCR; TCRdb's table is partial and in-frame only. The sample lists approximately 130,000 clones; roughly 90% were seen once. J is TRBJ2-4 and V is TRBV6-2 or TRBV6-3; 13 bases map to TRBD2. Here the sequenced sample was peripheral blood, taken on day 0 of AZD1222 vaccination. This clonotype was sampled from an adult in good health. Here the CDR3 reads CASSYSTSGGILAKNIQYF. The CDR3 bases are TGTGCCAGCAGTTACTCGACTAGCGGGGGGATACTAGCCAAAAACATTCAGTACTTC.